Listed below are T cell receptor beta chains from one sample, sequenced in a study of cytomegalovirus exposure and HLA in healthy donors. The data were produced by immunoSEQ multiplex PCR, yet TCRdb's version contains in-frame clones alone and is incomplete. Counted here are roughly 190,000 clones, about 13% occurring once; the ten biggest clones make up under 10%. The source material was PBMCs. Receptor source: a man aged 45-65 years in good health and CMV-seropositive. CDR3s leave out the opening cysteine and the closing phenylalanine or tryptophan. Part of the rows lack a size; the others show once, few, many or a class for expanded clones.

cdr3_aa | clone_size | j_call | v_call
SVEDLAEDVSGANVLT | - | TRBJ2-6 | TRBV29-1
ASSLVGQGALQPQH | - | TRBJ1-5 | TRBV28
ASRPTGGRQPQH | few | TRBJ1-5 | TRBV6-5
AWRAGGAGTGELF | few | TRBJ2-2 | TRBV30
ASSPRTGGNYGYT | few | TRBJ1-2 | TRBV5-4
ASSYRDRVTQPQH | - | TRBJ1-5 | TRBV28
ASSYGQGVGYT | few | TRBJ1-2 | TRBV7-2
ASSLITGGYYNEQF | - | TRBJ2-1 | TRBV5-1
ASIRGTEAF | few | TRBJ1-1 | TRBV6-5
ASSQGAGRVLQPQR | few | TRBJ1-5 | TRBV7-2
SVDFTDTQY | - | TRBJ2-3 | TRBV29-1
ASSYSYRRDTQY | - | TRBJ2-3 | TRBV6-5
ASSFLASPLH | few | TRBJ1-6 | TRBV27
ASSPWGDSGNTIY | few | TRBJ1-3 | TRBV2
ASSLQVDQPQH | few | TRBJ1-5 | TRBV7-3
ASSYREGGSPLH | - | TRBJ1-6 | TRBV6-5
ASSLSGVNTEAF | many | TRBJ1-1 | TRBV5-6
ATSRDSLAGVHEQY | few | TRBJ2-7 | TRBV15
ASSLGVTVLVNTEAF | few | TRBJ1-1 | TRBV11-3
ASSFRRGQGYGYT | few | TRBJ1-2 | TRBV5-1
ASSYSNQAAGEAF | few | TRBJ1-1 | TRBV6-5
ASSLARANEKLF | - | TRBJ1-4 | TRBV5-1
ASSGGDQDRRWEKLF | - | TRBJ1-4 | TRBV9
AWSVRGWVEKLF | few | TRBJ1-4 | TRBV30
ASSLDPPTNTGELF | - | TRBJ2-2 | TRBV7-6
ASSLPGGGTDTQY | - | TRBJ2-3 | TRBV7-2
SAARTGEAF | few | TRBJ1-1 | TRBV20-1
ASSWDRGISGYT | - | TRBJ1-2 | TRBV7-2
ASSIWGDTEAF | - | TRBJ1-1 | TRBV19
ASRPDRGLQPQH | few | TRBJ1-5 | TRBV4-1
ASSLKGQGIPRGYT | few | TRBJ1-2 | TRBV7-2
ASSYDRERGYT | - | TRBJ1-2 | TRBV5-6
ASSQPGQFPYGYT | few | TRBJ1-2 | TRBV7-9
ASYTGPGEKLF | few | TRBJ1-4 | TRBV7-2
ASNRQGNNYGYT | few | TRBJ1-2 | TRBV5-4
VRKTSGYTDTQY | few | TRBJ2-3 | TRBV2
ASSLNRAGGTDTQY | few | TRBJ2-3 | TRBV7-3
ASSNRSGNTGELF | - | TRBJ2-2 | TRBV5-1
ASSVGTGKEPQH | - | TRBJ1-5 | TRBV2
ASSPYANEKLF | - | TRBJ1-4 | TRBV11-3
ATRGQGYQPQH | - | TRBJ1-5 | TRBV28
ASSLSADTQY | - | TRBJ2-3 | TRBV28
ASSSAGTAGNTIY | - | TRBJ1-3 | TRBV5-1
ASAAHASTDTQY | - | TRBJ2-3 | TRBV11-2
AISEWGTSGNEQF | - | TRBJ2-1 | TRBV10-3
ASSFDSGQLNTEAF | few | TRBJ1-1 | TRBV7-2
ASSYSARDTGELF | few | TRBJ2-2 | TRBV6-6